The 10 T cell receptor beta chains given below trace back to one sample, sequenced in a study of PD-1 blockade in mismatch repair-deficient tumors. TCRdb keeps only in-frame clones here, not all; method: immunoSEQ multiplex PCR. The data show over 20,000 clones, 83% seen once. This material consisted of peripheral blood, taken 12 weeks after starting pembrolizumab. Every receptor here comes from an adult with mismatch repair-deficient cancer.

This chain joins TRBV29-1 and TRBJ1-2; D might be TRBD1 (6 bases). Germline assignment: CDR1 SQVTM and CDR2 ANQGSEA. The CDR3 is 12 amino acids. The V end was cut by 5 bases, the J end by 2 bases, with 9 bases between. Here the CDR3 reads CSVTGTNYGYTF. CDR3 DNA: TGCAGCGTTACTGGGACAAACTATGGCTACACCTTC.

This clone has only one observation. The chain employs TRBV10-2 and TRBJ2-2; D gene unclear. Trimming removed 3 bases at V and 0 bases at J, with 17 bases between. The CDR3 extends over 18 amino acids. Germline V gene data show CDR1 as WSHSY and CDR2 as SAAADI. Here the CDR3 DNA reads TGCGCCAGCAGTGATTTTCGACTCTTCCTCGCGAACACCGGGGAGCTGTTTTTT. It translates to CASSDFRLFLANTGELFF.

The CDR3 nucleotides are TGCGCCAGCAGCCGGGCCGCGGGAGATACGCAGTATTTT. Protein: CASSRAAGDTQYF. The chain joins TRBV4-1 to TRBJ2-3, with D possibly matching TRBD2 (5 bases). Per germline, CDR1 MGHRA and CDR2 YSYEKL. CDR3 length: 13 residues. V lost 4 bases and J lost 5, with 10 bases in between.

This CDR3 is CASSSQPYNEQFF. The DNA for the CDR3 is TGTGCCAGCAGCTCGCAACCCTACAATGAGCAGTTCTTC. The V and J genes are TRBV11-2 and TRBJ2-1; D ambiguous. CDR1 and CDR2 (germline): SGHAT, FQNNGV. The V end was cut by 4 bases, the J end by 2 bases, with 6 bases between. This CDR3 comprises 13 residues. The whole variable domain, remainder taken from reference TRBV11-2 and TRBJ2-1, is EAGVAQSPRYKIIEKRQSVAFWCNPISGHATLYWYQQILGQGPKLLIQFQNNGVVDDSQLPKDRFSAERLKGVDSTLKIQPAKLEDSAVYLCASSSQPYNEQFFGPGTRLTVL.

The chain combines TRBV4-2 with TRBJ2-7, with TRBD1 matching over 7 bases. V lost 6 bases to trimming and J lost 3 bases; unmatched junction nucleotides: 8. The germline CDR1 and CDR2 sequences are LGHNA and YNFKEQ. The CDR3 runs 14 residues. The CDR3 nucleotides read TGTGCCAGCAGTCCGACAGGGCAGGACTACGAGCAGTACTTC. It is translated as CASSPTGQDYEQYF.

Here the CDR3 DNA reads TGCGCCAGCAGCCAAGATTCCGGGACAGGGGGTCAAGAGACCCAGTACTTC. Translating it yields CASSQDSGTGGQETQYF. This chain joins TRBV4-3 and TRBJ2-5, with 11 bases matching TRBD1. With V trimmed by 0 bases and J by 2 bases, 5 bases remained unmatched. Germline CDR1 LGHNA, CDR2 YSLEER. This CDR3 comprises 17 residues.

The V gene is TRBV19, the J gene TRBJ1-5; D might be TRBD1 (5 bases). Per germline, CDR1 LNHDA and CDR2 SQIVND (reference sequence). Deletions cut 6 bases from V and 1 base from J, with 13 bases between. The CDR3 consists of 15 residues. The CDR3: CASSSIWGSNQPQHF. In nucleotides, the CDR3 is TGTGCCAGTAGCAGTATTTGGGGGAGCAATCAGCCCCAGCATTTT.

This rearrangement joins TRBV13 to TRBJ2-2; D is ambiguous. CDR1 and CDR2 (germline): PRHDT, FYEKMQ (reference sequence). The V end was cut by 5 bases, the J end by 5 bases, with 15 bases between. CDR3 size: 15 residues. The CDR3: CASSPPSVGTGELFF. The CDR3 nucleotides read TGTGCCAGCAGCCCGCCCTCGGTGGGGACCGGGGAGCTGTTTTTT.

The rearrangement links TRBV11-2 to TRBJ2-2; D may be TRBD2 (6 bases). This CDR3 contains 16 residues. Germline values: CDR1 SGHAT, CDR2 FQNNGV. V lost 4 bases, J lost 0 bases, and 12 bases lay in between. CDR3 protein: CASSYLASANTGELFF. CDR3 nucleotides: TGTGCCAGCAGCTACCTAGCGTCGGCGAACACCGGGGAGCTGTTTTTT.

This clone was counted only a few times. The V gene is TRBV4-1, the J gene TRBJ1-2; the match to TRBD1 covers 8 bases. Germline values: CDR1 MGHRA, CDR2 YSYEKL. There are 15 residues in the CDR3. V was pared by 2 bases and J by 0 bases, with 2 bases of the junction left unmatched. CDR3 DNA: TGCGCCAGCAGCCAATCGACAGGGGCTAACTATGGCTACACCTTC. Its translation is CASSQSTGANYGYTF.